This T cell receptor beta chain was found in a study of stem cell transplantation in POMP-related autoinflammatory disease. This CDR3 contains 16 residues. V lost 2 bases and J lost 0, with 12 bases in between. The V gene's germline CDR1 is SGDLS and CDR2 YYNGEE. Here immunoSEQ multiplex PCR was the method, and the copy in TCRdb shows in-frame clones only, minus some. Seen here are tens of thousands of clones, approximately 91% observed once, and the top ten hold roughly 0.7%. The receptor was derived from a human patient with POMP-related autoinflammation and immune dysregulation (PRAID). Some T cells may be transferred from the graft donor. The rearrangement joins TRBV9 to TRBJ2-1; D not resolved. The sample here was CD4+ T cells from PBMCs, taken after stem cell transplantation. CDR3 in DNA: TGTGCCAGCAGCGTGGAACAGTTGAGCTCCTACAATGAGCAGTTCTTC. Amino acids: CASSVEQLSSYNEQFF.